Detailed here is one TCR beta chain. Its antigen specificity is not known. The record has no base qualities; no much larger clone is one base away. Donors formed part of the validation cohort, which comprised about 130 subjects and was distinct from the first cohort of 666 subjects. The sample is drawn from a study of cytomegalovirus exposure and HLA in healthy donors (dated by TCRdb to 2015 to 2018). Regarding the study in general: According to a later analysis, one platform produced both the roughly 120 validation repertoires and the roughly 640 repertoires of the first cohort. In addition to the first cohort of several hundred subjects, a separate validation cohort of 120 different subjects was used. The study was designed to test whether signatures of past pathogen exposure could be identified by cataloging public T cell receptors. To predict cytomegalovirus infection status, the study brought together high-throughput TCR immunosequencing, statistical association of individual TCRs with disease status, and machine learning. Overall study results and their limits: A few of the identified cytomegalovirus-associated TCR beta chains were confirmed in vitro to be specific for cytomegalovirus antigens. According to the authors, the approach could potentially be generalized to other disease states and immunological phenotypes. In the study, approximately 150 TCR beta chains were listed as associated with cytomegalovirus. In a later analysis, TCRs clustered in the first cohort were found to also tend to co-occur in the 120 or so validation repertoires, with 94% of cluster scores above 0. Most TCR sequences were observed very rarely across donors, whereas some public TCRs were present in many individuals. A later analysis had no HLA typing for the validation cohort, so co-occurrence there was scored across all 120 or so repertoires. In both the original and validation cohorts, the classifier was reported to diagnose cytomegalovirus status with high specificity and sensitivity.

Taken from cysteine to phenylalanine, the CDR3 has 14 residues. Left in the record is the CDR3 DNA by itself, 42 bases read in frame from the first base. CDR1 and CDR2 are read off the germline V gene as SGHNT and YENEEA. The junction carries 19 bases between V and J, which are trimmed by 3 bases and 11 bases respectively. The method behind the library was the immunoSEQ multiplex PCR assay. Per the original workflow: A statistical classification framework was built for diagnosing cytomegalovirus status from the catalog of TCR beta chain sequences. TCRdb re-hosts the immuneACCESS table, in-frame sequences only. Its copies lack some clones; in the studies checked, an unresolved V gene accounts for under half of them, and the cause for the rest is not known. The V and J calls and clone size were taken over from that table, and D and trimming were inferred from the DNA. The sample table records 110,000 to 150,000 clones; approximately 90% of these occur just once. The ten biggest clones cover about 0.65% of the sample.

Sequenced sample: PBMCs. The V and J genes are TRBV11-3 and TRBJ1-1; TRBD1 is a weak D gene call, 5 bases matching. This receptor was identified in a young man in good health and CMV-seronegative. CDR3 protein: CASSLGLMGEGAFF. The bases read TGTGCCAGCAGCTTGGGCCTGATGGGGGAGGGTGCTTTCTTT. With the rest looked up from the reference TRBV11-3 and TRBJ1-1 genes rather than sequenced, the full variable domain is EAGVVQSPRYKIIEKKQPVAFWCNPISGHNTLYWYLQNLGQGPELLIRYENEEAVDDSQLPKDRFSAERLKGVDSTLKIQPAELGDSAVYLCASSLGLMGEGAFFGQGTRLTVV.